The 30 T cell receptor beta chains below all came from one sample that was sequenced in a study of a mutant IDH1 vaccine in newly diagnosed glioma. Time point of the sample: week 35, safety follow-up. In every dose of vaccine, 300 ug of mutant IDH1 20-mer peptide was given alongside topical imiquimod. Profiled with immunoSEQ multiplex PCR; TCRdb holds only in-frame clones, not every one. This table has roughly 54,000 clones, 80% to 90% appearing once. These receptors' antigens are unknown. Sequencing was performed on PBMCs, taken from a glioma patient whose treatment included an IDH1 peptide vaccine. These receptors all stem from a woman aged 18 to 35 with glioma.

The rearrangement joins TRBV11-3 to TRBJ2-2; TRBD1 aligns across 8 bases. Losses at the gene ends were 1 base for V and 6 bases for J; bases not matched to a gene: 1. The CDR3 consists of 14 residues. Per germline, CDR1 SGHNT and CDR2 YENEEA. CDR3 DNA: TGTGCCAGCAGCTTAGCAGGGGGCGCCGGGGAGCTGTTTTTT. This codes for CASSLAGGAGELFF.

The genes are TRBV9 and TRBJ2-7, with D unresolved. Trimming stripped 3 bases from V and 0 bases from J, with 16 bases between. This CDR3 has 16 amino acids. The germline V gene has CDR1 SGDLS and CDR2 YYNGEE. As DNA, the CDR3 is TGTGCCAGCAGCGGCCGTTGGGGTGAACCCTCCTACGAGCAGTACTTC. Protein product: CASSGRWGEPSYEQYF.

The rearrangement uses TRBV9 and TRBJ1-2; D not certain. The CDR3 totals 14 residues. Per the germline V gene, CDR1 is SGDLS and CDR2 is YYNGEE. Trimming removed 1 base from V and 4 bases from J, with 11 bases in between. DNA of the CDR3: TGTGCCAGCAGCGTAAGCCCGGGATTCTATGGCTACACCTTC. It yields the protein CASSVSPGFYGYTF.

The chain employs TRBV2 and TRBJ1-2; 9 positions match TRBD1. CDR1 and CDR2 from the germline V gene are SNHLY and FYNNEI. The CDR3 sequence is 13 residues long. J gave up 7 bases and V 10 bases, and 10 bases lay outside the gene matches. The CDR3 DNA reads as TGTGCCACGACGGGACAGGGAGGGAGTGGCTACACCTTC. Translation: CATTGQGGSGYTF.

The chain uses TRBV10-3 and TRBJ2-5; 10 nucleotides align to TRBD2. With 0 bases clipped from V and 4 bases from J, the junction kept 20 bases outside the gene matches. Germline assignment: CDR1 ENHRY and CDR2 SYGVKD. The CDR3 length is 21 residues. CDR3 bases: TGTGCCATCAGTGAGTCTGGCCTCGTGGGAGCGGGGGGGCCTCCGGGAGAGACCCAGTACTTC. Amino acids: CAISESGLVGAGGPPGETQYF.

This CDR3 reads CASSSGQVLGPLHF. In DNA form, the CDR3 reads TGTGCCAGCAGCTCGGGACAGGTACTCGGACCCCTCCACTTT. The chain employs TRBV5-5 and TRBJ1-6; 8 bases are shared with TRBD1. The CDR3 runs 14 residues. Germline CDR1 is SGHKS and CDR2 is YYEKEE (reference sequence). V lost 3 bases, J lost 12 bases, and 8 bases stayed unmatched. Together with reference TRBV5-5 and TRBJ1-6, the CDR3 gives the full variable domain: DAGVTQSPTHLIKTRGQQVTLRCSPISGHKSVSWYQQVLGQGPQFIFQYYEKEERGRGNFPDRFSARQFPNYSSELNVNALLLGDSALYLCASSSGQVLGPLHFGNGTRLTVT.

This chain connects TRBV21-1 to TRBJ2-7. TRBV21-1 is described as a pseudogene. This CDR3 region has 14 residues. In nucleotides, the CDR3 is TGTGCCAGCAGCAATGGGAACGGATCCTACGAGCAGTACTTC. It is translated as CASSNGNGSYEQYF.

The chain has TRBV19 and TRBJ2-3; 8 nucleotides agree with TRBD2. Germline CDR1 LNHDA, CDR2 SQIVND (reference sequence). CDR3 length: 15 residues. The J segment lost 4 bases and the V segment lost 1 base, leaving 4 bases of the junction unmatched. CDR3 protein: CASSIGAGGSDTQYF. CDR3 nucleotide sequence: TGTGCCAGTAGTATAGGGGCGGGAGGCTCAGATACGCAGTATTTT.

As regards this clone: Other DNA sequences within the sample encode an identical CDR3. The chain joins TRBV6-5 to TRBJ2-5; D ambiguous. V lost 6 bases and J 2 bases, leaving 7 bases between the germline ends. The germline V gene has CDR1 MNHEY and CDR2 SVGAGI. The CDR3 length is 12 residues. The CDR3 DNA is TGTGCCAGCAGCCGTGGGCAAGAGACCCAGTACTTC. The encoded protein is CASSRGQETQYF.

This clone came up once. The rearrangement uses TRBV9 and TRBJ1-2; tentative D call: TRBD1 (5 bases). The CDR3 covers 15 residues. V was pared by 4 bases and J by 0 bases, with 13 bases between. Germline CDR1 SGDLS, CDR2 YYNGEE. In nucleotides, the CDR3 is TGTGCCAGCAGCTCCCGGACACTAGCTAACTATGGCTACACCTTC. Translation gives CASSSRTLANYGYTF.

The V gene is TRBV4-2, the J gene TRBJ2-7; 8 nucleotides agree with TRBD2. Germline assignment: CDR1 LGHNA and CDR2 YNFKEQ. V gave up 0 bases and J gave up 4 bases; unmatched junction bases: 11. This CDR3 contains 17 residues. CDR3 nucleotide sequence: TGTGCCAGCAGCCAAGATCGGTCGAGCGGGGGTCGGTACGAGCAGTACTTC. This gives the protein CASSQDRSSGGRYEQYF.

This sequence joins TRBV11-3 and TRBJ2-2; no clear D gene. The V end was cut by 4 bases, the J end by 3 bases, with 12 bases between. The CDR3 is 15 residues long. Germline loops: CDR1 SGHNT, CDR2 YENEEA. The CDR3 DNA is TGTGCCAGCAGCTGGATAGAATGGGACACCGGGGAGCTGTTTTTT. It codes for CASSWIEWDTGELFF.

This chain joins TRBV25-1 and TRBJ2-3; 7 bases match TRBD2. Germline V lookup: CDR1 MGHDK, CDR2 SYGVNS. J lost 0 bases, V lost 2 bases, and 11 bases had no gene match. The CDR3 sequence is 18 residues long. Here the CDR3 DNA reads TGTGCCAGCAGTGAAGGAGAGTGGGCTAGCGGTAGCACAGATACGCAGTATTTT. Encoded protein: CASSEGEWASGSTDTQYF.

This rearrangement joins TRBV7-2 to TRBJ2-3, with 7 bases that match TRBD2. The J segment lost 1 base and the V segment lost 1 base, leaving 2 bases of the junction unmatched. The CDR3 is 15 amino acids. In germline, CDR1 is SGHTA, CDR2 FQGNSA. The CDR3: CASSLVGGGTDTQYF. Here the CDR3 DNA reads TGTGCCAGCAGCTTAGTTGGGGGGGGCACAGATACGCAGTATTTT. Combining the CDR3 with reference TRBV7-2 and TRBJ2-3 gives the whole variable domain GAGVSQSPSNKVTEKGKDVELRCDPISGHTALYWYRQSLGQGLEFLIYFQGNSAPDKSGLPSDRFSAERTGGSVSTLTIQRTQQEDSAVYLCASSLVGGGTDTQYFGPGTRLTVL.

The CDR3 sequence is CASSPPSGSSYNEQFF. Here the CDR3 DNA reads TGTGCCAGCAGCCCTCCTAGCGGGAGCTCCTACAATGAGCAGTTCTTC. This rearrangement joins TRBV11-2 to TRBJ2-1; TRBD2 matches 10 bases. V shed 5 bases and J 0 bases; nucleotides not matched to a gene: 4. The CDR3 spans 16 residues. The germline CDR1 and CDR2 sequences are SGHAT and FQNNGV. Drawing the rest from reference TRBV11-2 and TRBJ2-1, the complete variable domain is EAGVAQSPRYKIIEKRQSVAFWCNPISGHATLYWYQQILGQGPKLLIQFQNNGVVDDSQLPKDRFSAERLKGVDSTLKIQPAKLEDSAVYLCASSPPSGSSYNEQFFGPGTRLTVL.

This clone showed up just once. V and J are TRBV19 and TRBJ2-7, with TRBD1 identical over 7 bases. The junction had 11 bases not matched to a gene; V was cut back by 9 bases and J by 3 bases. The CDR3 is 14 amino acids. Germline CDR1 reads LNHDA; CDR2 reads SQIVND (reference sequence). CDR3 in amino acids: CARETGTVNYEQYF. The CDR3 DNA sequence: TGTGCCAGGGAGACGGGGACAGTCAACTACGAGCAGTACTTC.

V gene TRBV5-6 combines with J gene TRBJ1-5; the match to TRBD1 covers 8 bases. Trimming cost V 4 bases and J 2 bases; bases outside gene matches: 5. Looked up from germline, CDR1 is SGHDT and CDR2 is YYEEEE. The length of the CDR3 is 15 residues. The CDR3 DNA follows: TGTGCCAGCAGCAAGACAGGGGTTGGCAATCAGCCCCAGCATTTT. Protein: CASSKTGVGNQPQHF.

The J gene is TRBJ2-7, the V gene TRBV5-1, with 7 bases fitting TRBD2. CDR3 length equals 13 residues. V gave up 3 bases and J gave up 4 bases; unmatched junction bases: 4. Germline-derived CDR1 and CDR2 are SGHRS and YFSETQ. CDR3 in amino acids: CASSWGAGYEQYF. The DNA of the CDR3 is TGCGCCAGCAGCTGGGGAGCGGGGTACGAGCAGTACTTC. Using reference TRBV5-1 and TRBJ2-7 for the parts outside the CDR3, the full variable domain is KAGVTQTPRYLIKTRGQQVTLSCSPISGHRSVSWYQQTPGQGLQFLFEYFSETQRNKGNFPGRFSGRQFSNSRSEMNVSTLELGDSALYLCASSWGAGYEQYFGPGTRLTVT.

CDR3 coding DNA: TGTGCCAGTAGTATTGGAGGGACGAACCAGCAGTACTTC. Translating it yields CASSIGGTNQQYF. This chain links TRBV19 with TRBJ2-7, with D possibly being TRBD2 (6 bases). Trimming shortened V by 3 bases and J by 8 bases, and 14 bases separated the two germline ends. The CDR3 spans 13 residues. Germline CDR1 reads LNHDA; CDR2 reads SQIVND (reference sequence).

The chain is built from TRBV27 and TRBJ1-5; a weak D match, TRBD1 (5 bases). Germline assignment: CDR1 MNHEY and CDR2 SMNVEV (reference sequence). V was clipped by 3 bases and J by 3 bases, with 9 bases between them. This CDR3 is built from 14 residues. CDR3: CASSLAGPNQPQHF. DNA for the CDR3: TGTGCCAGCAGTTTGGCAGGGCCCAATCAGCCCCAGCATTTT.

Details on this clone: One end of the junction does not line up with germline, which may come from a read error. The chain employs TRBV29-1 and TRBJ2-1, with TRBD2 matching 12 bases. The CDR3 spans 18 residues. CDR1 is SQVTM, CDR2 ANQGSEA, per germline. This CDR3 is CSVEGLAGTLSSYNEQFF. CDR3 sequence (DNA): TGCAGCGTCGAAGGACTAGCGGGAACCCTTAGCTCCTACAATGAGCAGTTCTTC.

This chain links TRBV5-1 with TRBJ1-2; 8 bases are shared with TRBD1. The CDR3 extends over 13 amino acids. Trimming took 3 bases from V and 6 from J; bases not matched to a gene: 4. Per the germline V gene, CDR1 is SGHRS and CDR2 is YFSETQ. The CDR3 DNA is TGCGCCAGCAGCTATGGACAGGGCAATGGCTACACCTTC. Translated: CASSYGQGNGYTF.

This clone was seen only once. The rearrangement joins TRBV18 to TRBJ1-6; D is uncertain. The CDR3 runs to 13 residues. The germline V gene encodes CDR1 KGHSH and CDR2 LQKENI. V was pared by 4 bases and J by 6 bases, with 7 bases between. CDR3 sequence reads: CASSHPANSPLHF. In DNA, the CDR3 is TGTGCCAGCTCACATCCAGCTAATTCACCCCTCCACTTT.

This chain links TRBV19 with TRBJ2-7; 7 positions match TRBD1. CDR1 and CDR2 from the germline V gene are LNHDA and SQIVND (reference sequence). V lost 4 bases, J lost 1 base, and 1 base stayed unmatched. The CDR3 extends over 13 amino acids. DNA for the CDR3: TGTGCCAGTAGTACAGGGGGATCCTACGAGCAGTACTTC. Translating gives CASSTGGSYEQYF.

J is TRBJ1-5 and V is TRBV6-5, with D maybe TRBD1 (6 bases). Germline CDR1 is MNHEY and CDR2 is SVGAGI. The ends were cut back, 5 bases at V and 0 bases at J, with 11 bases in the middle. The CDR3 is made up of 15 amino acids. DNA of the CDR3: TGTGCCAGCAGTGTCAGGGGCCTTAGCAATCAGCCCCAGCATTTT. As protein: CASSVRGLSNQPQHF.

The chain has TRBV5-1 and TRBJ2-7; 7 positions agree with TRBD1. Germline assignment: CDR1 SGHRS and CDR2 YFSETQ. The CDR3 is 18 residues long. The V gene end was trimmed by 1 base and the J gene end by 4 bases; junction bases not matched to a gene: 17. CDR3: CASSLNTGTVRRGYEQYF. The CDR3, as DNA: TGCGCCAGCAGCTTGAATACCGGGACAGTCAGACGGGGTTACGAGCAGTACTTC.

This chain uses TRBV11-2 with TRBJ1-2; maybe TRBD1 (6 bases). CDR3 length: 14 residues. Trimming took off 5 bases at V and 2 bases at J, with 12 bases between the two ends. Germline V CDR1 and CDR2: SGHAT, FQNNGV. The CDR3 region has the DNA TGTGCCAGCAGCCTTAAGGGGGGGAACTATGGCTACACCTTC. Its protein product is CASSLKGGNYGYTF.

This chain joins TRBV19 and TRBJ1-2, with unresolved D. The CDR3 totals 15 residues. Germline V gene sequence: CDR1 LNHDA, CDR2 SQIVND (reference sequence). The germline V and J ends were trimmed by 5 bases and 8 bases, with 21 bases remaining between them. DNA of the CDR3: TGTGCCAGTAGTGATCGGGCAGCGGGGTTGGAGGGCTACACCTTC. As protein: CASSDRAAGLEGYTF.

V and J are TRBV27 and TRBJ1-1, with D possibly being TRBD1 (6 bases). The V end lost 7 bases, the J end lost 4 bases, and 19 bases lay between the germline ends. The CDR3 runs 15 residues. CDR1 MNHEY and CDR2 SMNVEV come from the germline V gene (reference sequence). For the CDR3, the DNA is TGTGCCAGCAACCCATTTAGGGGGAGGGGCACTGAAGCTTTCTTT. The encoded protein is CASNPFRGRGTEAFF.

This chain links TRBV27 with TRBJ2-7, with D tentatively TRBD2 (6 bases). The V gene lost 6 bases and the J gene lost 7 bases, with 16 bases spanning the gap. Germline CDR1 reads MNHEY; CDR2 reads SMNVEV (reference sequence). The CDR3 spans 13 residues. Here the CDR3 DNA reads TGTGCCAGCAGGTACCGACTAGGTGGGGAGCAGTACTTC. Translation: CASRYRLGGEQYF.